This T cell receptor beta chain derives from a study of blood T cell repertoires in COVID-19. Overall study context: Acute and convalescent COVID-19 specimens originated in the United States, Italy and Spain. From T cells, B-cell-depleted T cells, or PBMCs came the material, which was cDNA or gDNA.

Source study methods: Reference gene primer amplification in the assay estimated nucleated cell counts. Measured with immunoSEQ multiplex PCR; TCRdb has only the in-frame clones, and not every one. For V, J and clone size, that table is used; D and trimming come from the DNA. The sample holds roughly 22,000 clones, roughly four fifths seen once. This CDR3 comprises 19 residues. The J segment lost 0 bases and the V segment lost 7 bases, leaving 14 bases of the junction unmatched. Germline lookup yields CDR1 SGHTA and CDR2 FQGTGA. The clonotype originates from a human donor in a cohort sampled during active COVID-19. J is TRBJ2-1 and V is TRBV7-3, with TRBD2 identical over 11 bases. Input material: peripheral blood. CDR3 protein: CASTHLAGGHPSSYNEQFF. CDR3 nucleotide sequence: TGTGCCAGCACCCACCTAGCGGGGGGTCACCCGAGCTCCTACAATGAGCAGTTCTTC.